This T cell receptor (beta chain) was identified during a study of blood T cells in healthy people across ages. With regard to this clonotype: An end of the junction differs from the germline gene, which may be a read error.

Germline-derived CDR1 and CDR2 are DFQATT and SNEGSKA (reference sequence). The CDR3 covers 16 residues. Then a second PCR, running about 6 to 12 cycles, was carried out with a sample-barcoded 5' primer and a J-beta primer mix. TCRdb passed the 5' RACE reads through MiXCR, listing each CDR3 protein once. The sample has around 900,000 distinct CDR3 sequences; around 26% are singletons. The specimen sequenced was blood. The sequence derives from a woman at least 80 years old in good health. The chain employs TRBV20-1 and TRBJ1-5; a possible D gene is TRBD1 (5 bases). The CDR3 spells CSADRRMVRSNRPQHF. CDR3 nucleotides: TGCAGTGCTGACAGAAGGATGGTCCGTAGCAATCGGCCCCAGCATTTT.